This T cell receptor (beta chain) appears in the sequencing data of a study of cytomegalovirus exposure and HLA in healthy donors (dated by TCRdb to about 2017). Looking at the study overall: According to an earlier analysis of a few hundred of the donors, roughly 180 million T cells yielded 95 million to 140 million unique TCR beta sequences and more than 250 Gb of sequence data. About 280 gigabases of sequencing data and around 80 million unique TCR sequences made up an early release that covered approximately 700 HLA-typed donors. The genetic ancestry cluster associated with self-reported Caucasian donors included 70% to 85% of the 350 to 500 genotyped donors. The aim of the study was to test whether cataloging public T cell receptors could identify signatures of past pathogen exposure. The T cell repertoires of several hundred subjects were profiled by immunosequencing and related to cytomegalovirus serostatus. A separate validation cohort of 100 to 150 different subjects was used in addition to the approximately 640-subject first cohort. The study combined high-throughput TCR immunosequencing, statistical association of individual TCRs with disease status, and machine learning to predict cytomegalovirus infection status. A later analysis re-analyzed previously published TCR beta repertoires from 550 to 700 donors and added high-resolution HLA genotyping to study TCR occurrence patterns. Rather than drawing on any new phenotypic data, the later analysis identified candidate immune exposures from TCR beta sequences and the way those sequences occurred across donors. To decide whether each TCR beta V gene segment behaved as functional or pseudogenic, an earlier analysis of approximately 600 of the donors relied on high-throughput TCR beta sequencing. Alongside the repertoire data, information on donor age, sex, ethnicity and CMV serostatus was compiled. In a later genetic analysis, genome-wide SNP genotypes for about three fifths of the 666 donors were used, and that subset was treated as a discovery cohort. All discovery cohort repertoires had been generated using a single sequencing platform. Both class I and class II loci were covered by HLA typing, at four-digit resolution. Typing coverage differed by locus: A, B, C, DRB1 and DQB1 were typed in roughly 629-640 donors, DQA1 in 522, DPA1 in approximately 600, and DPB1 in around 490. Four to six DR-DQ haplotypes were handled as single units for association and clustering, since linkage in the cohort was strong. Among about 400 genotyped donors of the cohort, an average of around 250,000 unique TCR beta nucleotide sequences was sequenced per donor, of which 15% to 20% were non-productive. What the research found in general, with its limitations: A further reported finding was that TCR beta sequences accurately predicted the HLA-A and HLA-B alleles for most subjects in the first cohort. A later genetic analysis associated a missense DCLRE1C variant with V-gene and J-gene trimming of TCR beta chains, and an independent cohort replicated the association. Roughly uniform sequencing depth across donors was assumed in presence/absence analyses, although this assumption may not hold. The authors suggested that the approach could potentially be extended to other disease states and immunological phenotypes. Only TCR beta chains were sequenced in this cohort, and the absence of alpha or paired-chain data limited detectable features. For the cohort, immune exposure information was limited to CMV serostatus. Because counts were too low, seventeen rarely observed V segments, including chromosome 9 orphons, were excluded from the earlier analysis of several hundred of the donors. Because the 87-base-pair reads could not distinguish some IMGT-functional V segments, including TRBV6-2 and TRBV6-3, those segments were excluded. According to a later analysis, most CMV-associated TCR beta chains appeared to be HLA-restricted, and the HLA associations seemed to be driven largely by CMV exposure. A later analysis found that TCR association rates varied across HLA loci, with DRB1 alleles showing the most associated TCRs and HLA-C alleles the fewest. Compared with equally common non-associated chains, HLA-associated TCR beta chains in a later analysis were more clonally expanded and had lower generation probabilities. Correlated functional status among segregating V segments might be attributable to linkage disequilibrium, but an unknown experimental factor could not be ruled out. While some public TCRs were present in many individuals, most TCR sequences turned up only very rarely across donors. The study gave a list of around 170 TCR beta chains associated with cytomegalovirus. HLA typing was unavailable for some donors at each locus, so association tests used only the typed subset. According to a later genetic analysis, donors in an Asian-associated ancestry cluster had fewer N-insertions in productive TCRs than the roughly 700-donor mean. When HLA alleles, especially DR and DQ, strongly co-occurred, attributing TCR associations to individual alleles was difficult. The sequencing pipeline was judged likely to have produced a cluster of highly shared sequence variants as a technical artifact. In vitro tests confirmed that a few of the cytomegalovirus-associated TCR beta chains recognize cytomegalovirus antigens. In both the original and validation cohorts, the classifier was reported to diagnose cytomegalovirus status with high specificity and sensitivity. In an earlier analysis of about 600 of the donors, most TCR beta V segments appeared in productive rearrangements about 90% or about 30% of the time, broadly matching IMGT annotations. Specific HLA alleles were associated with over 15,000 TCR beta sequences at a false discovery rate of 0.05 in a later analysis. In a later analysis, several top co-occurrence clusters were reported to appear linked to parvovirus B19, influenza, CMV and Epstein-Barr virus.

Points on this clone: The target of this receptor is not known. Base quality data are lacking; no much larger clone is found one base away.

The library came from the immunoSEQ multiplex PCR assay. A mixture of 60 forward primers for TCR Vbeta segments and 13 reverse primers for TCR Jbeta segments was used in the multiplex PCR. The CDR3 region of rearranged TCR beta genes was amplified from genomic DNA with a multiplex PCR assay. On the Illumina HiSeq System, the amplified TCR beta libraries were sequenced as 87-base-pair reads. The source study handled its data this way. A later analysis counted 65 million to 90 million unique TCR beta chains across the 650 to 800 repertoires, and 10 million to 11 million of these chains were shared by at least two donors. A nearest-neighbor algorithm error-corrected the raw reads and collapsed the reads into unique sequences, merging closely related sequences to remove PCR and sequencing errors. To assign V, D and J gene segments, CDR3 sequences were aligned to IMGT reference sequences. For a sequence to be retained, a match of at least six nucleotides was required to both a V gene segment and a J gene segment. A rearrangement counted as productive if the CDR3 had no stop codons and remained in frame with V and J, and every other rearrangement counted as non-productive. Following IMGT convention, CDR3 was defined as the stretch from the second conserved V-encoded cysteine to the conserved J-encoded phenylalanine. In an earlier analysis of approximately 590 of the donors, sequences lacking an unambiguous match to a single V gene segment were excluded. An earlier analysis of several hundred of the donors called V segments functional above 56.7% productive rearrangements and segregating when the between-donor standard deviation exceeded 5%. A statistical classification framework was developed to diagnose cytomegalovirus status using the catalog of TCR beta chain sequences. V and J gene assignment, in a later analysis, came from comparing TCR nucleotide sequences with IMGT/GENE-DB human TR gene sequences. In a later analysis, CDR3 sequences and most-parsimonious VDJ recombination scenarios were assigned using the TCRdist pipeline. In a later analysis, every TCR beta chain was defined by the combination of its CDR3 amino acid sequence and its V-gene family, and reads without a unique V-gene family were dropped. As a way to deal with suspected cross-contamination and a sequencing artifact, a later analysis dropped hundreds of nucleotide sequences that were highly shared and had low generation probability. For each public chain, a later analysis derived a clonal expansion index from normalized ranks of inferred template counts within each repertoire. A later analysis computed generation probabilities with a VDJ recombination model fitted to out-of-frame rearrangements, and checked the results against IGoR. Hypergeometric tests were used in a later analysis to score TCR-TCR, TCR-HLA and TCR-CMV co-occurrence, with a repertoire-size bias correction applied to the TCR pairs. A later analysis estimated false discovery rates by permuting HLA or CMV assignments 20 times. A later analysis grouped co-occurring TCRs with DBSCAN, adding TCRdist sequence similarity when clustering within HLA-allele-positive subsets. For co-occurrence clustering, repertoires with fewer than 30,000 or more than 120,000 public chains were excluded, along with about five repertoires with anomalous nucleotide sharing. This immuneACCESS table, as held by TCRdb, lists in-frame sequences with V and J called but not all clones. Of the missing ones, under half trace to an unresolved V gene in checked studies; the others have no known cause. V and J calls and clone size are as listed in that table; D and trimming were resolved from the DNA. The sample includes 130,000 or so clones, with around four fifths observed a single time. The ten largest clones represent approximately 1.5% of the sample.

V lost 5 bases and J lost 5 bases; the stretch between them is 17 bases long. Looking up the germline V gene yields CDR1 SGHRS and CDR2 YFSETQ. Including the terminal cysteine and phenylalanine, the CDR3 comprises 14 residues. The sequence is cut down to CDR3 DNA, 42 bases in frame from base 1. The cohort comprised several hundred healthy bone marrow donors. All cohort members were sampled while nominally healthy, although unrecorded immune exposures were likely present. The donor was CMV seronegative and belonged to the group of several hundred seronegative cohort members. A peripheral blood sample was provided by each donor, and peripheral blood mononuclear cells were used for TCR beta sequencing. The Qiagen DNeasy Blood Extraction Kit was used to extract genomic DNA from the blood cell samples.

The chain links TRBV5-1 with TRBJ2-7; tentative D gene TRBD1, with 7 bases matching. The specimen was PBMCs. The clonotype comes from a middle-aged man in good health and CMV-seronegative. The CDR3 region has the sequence CASREGATFNEQYF. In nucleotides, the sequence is TGCGCCAGCAGGGAGGGGGCCACATTCAACGAGCAGTACTTC.